This paragraph reports one T cell receptor (beta chain). This sample stems from a study of blood T cell repertoires in COVID-19. On the study more broadly: Donors in the United States, Italy and Spain gave samples during acute or convalescent COVID-19. T cells, B-cell-depleted T cells, or PBMCs supplied cDNA or gDNA.

The CDR3 has 14 amino acids. The ends lost 0 bases at V and 9 bases at J; junction bases unmatched: 3. CDR1 and CDR2 from the germline V gene are SGHKS and YYEKEE (reference sequence). Methods used by the authors: Reference gene primer amplification in the assay estimated nucleated cell counts. TCRdb's table, derived via immunoSEQ multiplex PCR, lists solely in-frame clones and lacks some. V and J calls and clone size follow that table, whereas D and trimming were derived from the DNA. Among approximately 150,000 clones listed, 76% were seen once. The chain employs TRBV5-5 and TRBJ1-6, with 7 positions matching TRBD1. The sample taken for sequencing was peripheral blood. The source is a man aged 55-75 years with acute or convalescent COVID-19. CDR3: CASSLEGGRSPLHF. The DNA of the CDR3 is TGTGCCAGCAGCTTGGAAGGGGGCCGTTCACCCCTCCACTTT. Filled out from reference TRBV5-5 and TRBJ1-6, the complete variable domain reads DAGVTQSPTHLIKTRGQQVTLRCSPISGHKSVSWYQQVLGQGPQFIFQYYEKEERGRGNFPDRFSARQFPNYSSELNVNALLLGDSALYLCASSLEGGRSPLHFGNGTRLTVT.